Below are 20 T cell receptor beta chains sequenced from a single sample in a study of cytotoxic CD8 clonotypes in ibrutinib-treated CLL (TCRdb year 2021). Library creation used the immunoSEQ multiplex PCR assay. This immuneACCESS table, as held by TCRdb, lists in-frame sequences with V and J called but not all clones. Of the missing ones, under half trace to an unresolved V gene in checked studies; the others have no known cause. The sample includes 20,000 or so clones, with less than 80% observed a single time. 20% to 30% of the sample is held by the ten biggest clonotypes. The sequences come from PBMCs, collected before ibrutinib treatment. Every receptor here comes from a human donor with chronic lymphocytic leukemia.

The chain employs TRBV6-6 and TRBJ2-7, with 12 bases that match TRBD2. Germline trimming cut 0 bases from V and 12 bases from J; bases unmatched to any gene: 6. The V gene's germline CDR1 is MNHNY and CDR2 SVGAGI (reference sequence). The CDR3 totals 14 residues. In DNA form, the CDR3 reads TGTGCCAGCAGTTACTCGCGACTAGCGGGAGACCTGTACTTC. This gives the protein CASSYSRLAGDLYF.

DNA for the CDR3: TGTGCCAGCAGAAAGCAGTCCGATGAGCAGTTCTTC. It specifies CASRKQSDEQFF. The rearrangement joins TRBV2 to TRBJ2-1, with D unresolved. CDR3 length: 12 residues. V was cut by 6 bases and J by 8 bases, with 11 bases left in between. Germline CDR1 and CDR2: SNHLY and FYNNEI.

This rearrangement joins TRBV6-1 to TRBJ2-7, with D perhaps matching TRBD1 (6 bases). With 5 bases removed from V and 3 bases from J, the gap between germline ends came to 11 bases. CDR1 is MNHNS, CDR2 SASEGT, per germline. The CDR3 is 13 amino acids. The CDR3 DNA sequence: TGTGCCAGCAGTCTGATACAGGGCTACGAGCAGTACTTC. Its translation is CASSLIQGYEQYF.

The chain employs TRBV4-3 and TRBJ2-7; D might be TRBD1 (5 bases). Germline lookup yields CDR1 LGHNA and CDR2 YSLEER. The CDR3 contains 14 residues. The V end was cut by 1 base, the J end by 3 bases, with 10 bases between. The CDR3 reads CASSQVTGHYEQYF. CDR3 DNA: TGCGCCAGCAGCCAAGTCACAGGCCACTACGAGCAGTACTTC.

This clone turned up a few times. The chain combines TRBV19 with TRBJ2-2; D gene unclear. Germline CDR1 LNHDA, CDR2 SQIVND (reference sequence). Trimming removed 8 bases from V and 6 bases from J, with 10 bases in between. This CDR3 has 12 amino acids. The CDR3 loop reads CASQESPGELFF. The DNA of the CDR3 is TGTGCCAGTCAGGAGTCCCCCGGGGAGCTGTTTTTT.

This clone was observed a few times. V gene TRBV2 combines with J gene TRBJ1-2; D uncertain. The CDR3 consists of 16 residues. Germline V gene lookup returns CDR1 SNHLY and CDR2 FYNNEI. Trimming shortened V by 3 bases and J by 2 bases, and 16 bases separated the two germline ends. The CDR3 is CASSESAGRWNYGYTF. CDR3 in DNA: TGTGCCAGCAGTGAGTCAGCAGGAAGGTGGAACTATGGCTACACCTTC. Full variable domain (outside the CDR3, taken from reference TRBV2 and TRBJ1-2): EPEVTQTPSHQVTQMGQEVILRCVPISNHLYFYWYRQILGQKVEFLVSFYNNEISEKSEIFDDQFSVERPDGSNFTLKIRSTKLEDSAMYFCASSESAGRWNYGYTFGSGTRLTVV.

CDR3 amino acids: CASSYGLGPYEQYF. The CDR3 coding sequence is TGTGCCAGCAGCTATGGGTTGGGACCCTACGAGCAGTACTTC. The J gene is TRBJ2-5, the V gene TRBV5-4; either TRBD1 or TRBD2 may supply D (5 bases each). Gene TRBJ2-7 matches the end of the DNA better, so the J call may be wrong. The CDR3 is 14 residues long. Germline loops: CDR1 SGHNT, CDR2 YYREEE (reference sequence).

The chain links TRBV10-3 to TRBJ2-3; 11 bases align to TRBD2. The CDR3 runs 15 residues. With V trimmed by 6 bases and J by 1 base, 3 bases remained unmatched. CDR1 and CDR2 from the germline V gene are ENHRY and SYGVKD. CDR3: CAIRVLAGGTDTQYF. CDR3 sequence (DNA): TGTGCCATCAGGGTACTAGCGGGAGGCACAGATACGCAGTATTTT.

The V and J genes are TRBV6-5 and TRBJ1-1, with TRBD1 as a possible D gene (6 bases). The CDR3 consists of 14 residues. Germline CDR1 and CDR2: MNHEY and SVGAGI. Between the trimmed V and J ends, which lost 2 bases and 1 base, there was a span of 8 bases. The CDR3 loop is CASSYGRGNTEAFF. CDR3 nucleotide sequence: TGTGCCAGCAGTTACGGCAGGGGGAACACTGAAGCTTTCTTT.

The chain joins TRBV27 to TRBJ2-7, with 11 positions matching TRBD2. Germline V CDR1 and CDR2: MNHEY, SMNVEV (reference sequence). The V and J ends lost 1 base and 0 bases, in that order; junction bases with no gene match: 5. The CDR3 runs 17 residues. Here the CDR3 reads CASSLFASGRFSYEQYF. The CDR3 DNA follows: TGTGCCAGCAGTTTATTCGCTAGCGGGAGGTTCTCCTACGAGCAGTACTTC.

The CDR3 region has the DNA TGCGCCAGCAGCCCGTACCTAGCGGGATCCACCAATGAGCAGTTCTTC. As protein: CASSPYLAGSTNEQFF. This chain links TRBV5-1 with TRBJ2-1, with 9 bases fitting TRBD2. This CDR3 spans 16 amino acids. CDR1 and CDR2 (germline): SGHRS, YFSETQ. V was clipped by 4 bases and J by 6 bases; unmatched bases: 11.

CDR3 sequence: CATSRGLAGGTGELFF. CDR3 nucleotides: TGTGCCACCAGCAGAGGACTAGCGGGAGGAACCGGGGAGCTGTTTTTT. V gene TRBV15 combines with J gene TRBJ2-2, with TRBD2 identical over 13 bases. The CDR3 runs to 16 residues. The ends lost 1 base at V and 5 bases at J; junction bases unmatched: 1. CDR1 and CDR2 from the germline V gene are LNHNV and YYDKDF (reference sequence).

In this sample, this clone turned up a few times. This chain links TRBV7-6 with TRBJ2-2; the D is unclear. V was pared by 1 base and J by 3 bases, with 9 bases between. CDR3 length: 15 amino acids. CDR1 and CDR2 from the germline V gene are SGHVS and FNYEAQ. Here the CDR3 DNA reads TGTGCCAGCAGCTTAGGGAGCCTGGACACCGGGGAGCTGTTTTTT. Encoded protein: CASSLGSLDTGELFF.

The V and J genes are TRBV28 and TRBJ2-4, with 8 nucleotides matching TRBD1. CDR3 size: 16 residues. V dropped 2 bases and J dropped 1; count of bases not matched to a gene: 4. The V gene's germline CDR1 is MDHEN and CDR2 SYDVKM. CDR3 bases: TGTGCCAGCAGTTTACAGGGGGCGCCTGCCAAAAACATTCAGTACTTC. It specifies CASSLQGAPAKNIQYF. The variable domain in full, completed from reference TRBV28 and TRBJ2-4, reads DVKVTQSSRYLVKRTGEKVFLECVQDMDHENMFWYRQDPGLGLRLIYFSYDVKMKEKGDIPEGYSVSREKKERFSLILESASTNQTSMYLCASSLQGAPAKNIQYFGAGTRLSVL.

V gene TRBV18 combines with J gene TRBJ2-7, with a tentative D call TRBD2 (6 bases). The V end was cut by 5 bases, the J end by 0 bases, with 11 bases between. The CDR3 totals 14 residues. Germline V gene lookup returns CDR1 KGHSH and CDR2 LQKENI. The CDR3 DNA reads TGTGCCAGCTCAGGGGACTCCAGCTCCTACGAGCAGTACTTC. It codes for CASSGDSSSYEQYF. Using reference TRBV18 and TRBJ2-7 for the parts outside the CDR3, the full variable domain is NAGVMQNPRHLVRRRGQEARLRCSPMKGHSHVYWYRQLPEEGLKFMVYLQKENIIDESGMPKERFSAEFPKEGPSILRIQQVVRGDSAAYFCASSGDSSSYEQYFGPGTRLTVT.

The V and J genes are TRBV7-9 and TRBJ2-7, with TRBD1 identical over 9 bases. This CDR3 contains 15 residues. Germline V gene sequence: CDR1 SEHNR, CDR2 FQNEAQ (reference sequence). Trimming removed 4 bases from V and 5 bases from J; junction bases left unmatched: 9. CDR3 in amino acids: CASSSWGDRDHEQYF. Written as DNA, the CDR3 is TGTGCCAGCAGCTCCTGGGGGGACAGGGACCACGAGCAGTACTTC.

This sequence joins TRBV27 and TRBJ2-5; D tentatively fits TRBD1 or TRBD2 (5 bases each). The ends were cut back, 5 bases at V and 4 bases at J, with 20 bases in the middle. The CDR3 runs 16 residues. Germline V gives CDR1 MNHEY, CDR2 SMNVEV (reference sequence). CDR3 sequence (DNA): TGTGCCAGCAGTACCTACTCTGGGACCTCGGGAGAGACCCAGTACTTC. Its translation: CASSTYSGTSGETQYF.

This rearrangement joins TRBV19 to TRBJ2-1; 13 nucleotides align to TRBD2. CDR3 size: 20 residues. Germline V gives CDR1 LNHDA, CDR2 SQIVND (reference sequence). The V and J ends lost 4 bases and 9 bases, in that order; junction bases with no gene match: 21. The CDR3 nucleotides read TGTGCCAGTAGTACCCCTCTGACTAGCGGGAGGAATGGGGCGCGCGTTGAGCAGTTCTTC. This encodes CASSTPLTSGRNGARVEQFF.

CDR3: CASSLRPLRLNTEAFF. The CDR3 DNA reads as TGTGCCAGCAGCTTACGCCCCCTCCGACTGAACACTGAAGCTTTCTTT. The chain has TRBV7-3 and TRBJ1-1; D is uncertain. V lost 2 bases and J 0 bases, leaving 13 bases between the germline ends. The CDR3 length is 16 residues. Germline V gene lookup returns CDR1 SGHTA and CDR2 FQGTGA.

The rearrangement uses TRBV28 and TRBJ2-3, with TRBD2 matching over 7 bases. Germline V lookup: CDR1 MDHEN, CDR2 SYDVKM. J was trimmed by 6 bases and V by 4 bases; bases with no gene match: 13. CDR3 length: 16 residues. The CDR3 DNA reads TGTGCCAGCAGTTCTACTGCTAGCGGTGGGGAGGATACGCAGTATTTT. Residues: CASSSTASGGEDTQYF.